The 2 T cell receptor beta chains in this list originate from one sample, sequenced in a study of shared clonotypes between healthy human individuals. Some clones are missing from TCRdb's copy, which holds only in-frame ones; the method was immunoSEQ multiplex PCR. The table records some 2,400,000 clones, about 94% of them present only once. Sequencing used naive CD4+ T cells sorted from blood. Subset denoted: CD45RA+ positively selected. Receptor source: a man aged 18 to 30 in good health.

The chain combines TRBV2 with TRBJ2-7; the match to TRBD1 covers 7 bases. V shed 7 bases and J 1 base; nucleotides not matched to a gene: 13. Germline V lookup: CDR1 SNHLY, CDR2 FYNNEI. This CDR3 contains 16 residues. The CDR3 DNA reads TGTGCCAGCAAGGAGAGGACGGGGACAGCTTCCTACGAGCAGTACTTC. Protein: CASKERTGTASYEQYF.

As concerns this clone: In the same sample, other DNA sequences code for this CDR3. The gene calls are TRBV19 and TRBJ1-5; D unclear. The length of the CDR3 is 13 residues. V was shortened by 3 bases and J by 5 bases, with 8 bases between the two germline ends. Germline V lookup: CDR1 LNHDA, CDR2 SQIVND (reference sequence). CDR3 DNA sequence: TGTGCCAGTAGTATTAGCCGGGATCAGCCCCAGCATTTT. The encoded protein is CASSISRDQPQHF. The whole variable domain, filled in from reference TRBV19 and TRBJ1-5, reads DGGITQSPKYLFRKEGQNVTLSCEQNLNHDAMYWYRQDPGQGLRLIYYSQIVNDFQKGDIAEGYSVSREKKESFPLTVTSAQKNPTAFYLCASSISRDQPQHFGDGTRLSIL.